This TCR beta chain came from a study of blood T cell repertoires in COVID-19. The CDR3 has 14 amino acids. The V gene end was trimmed by 4 bases and the J gene end by 1 base; junction bases not matched to a gene: 1. CDR1 and CDR2 from the germline V gene are SGHRS and YFSETQ. Clones were read by immunoSEQ multiplex PCR, and TCRdb kept only the in-frame ones, dropping some. The sample has under 250,000 clones, about 91% seen once. V is TRBV5-1 and J is TRBJ2-1; 8 bases line up with TRBD2. This clonotype originated in a woman aged 25 to 45 with COVID-19, enrolled during active disease. Sample: peripheral blood. The CDR3 DNA sequence: TGCGCCAGCAGCACTAGCGGTTCCTACAATGAGCAGTTCTTC. Translated, it gives CASSTSGSYNEQFF.